These 23 T cell receptor beta chains were all obtained from the same sample, sequenced in a study of CD8 T cells in Susac syndrome. The RNA input was about 0.5 to 1 ug, and it was reverse transcribed with random hexamers. MiXCR was run by TCRdb on the immunoSEQ multiplex PCR reads, yielding one entry per CDR3 protein. Seen here are 100,000 to 150,000 distinct CDR3 sequences, 96% observed once, and the top ten hold approximately 0.15%. The specimen sequenced was CD4+ T cells from PBMCs. These receptors were obtained from a human donor with Susac syndrome.

This chain connects TRBV18 to TRBJ1-4, with D unresolved. V was clipped by 2 bases and J by 3 bases, with 10 bases between them. CDR3 size: 15 residues. The germline gives CDR1 KGHSH, CDR2 LQKENI. CDR3 residues: CASSPNGGPNEKLFF. In DNA, the CDR3 is TGTGCCAGCTCACCAAATGGCGGACCTAATGAAAAACTGTTTTTT.

This clonotype was counted a few times. At one boundary the junction diverges from the germline segment, which might be a read error. The V gene is TRBV28, the J gene TRBJ2-2; maybe TRBD2 (5 bases). This CDR3 spans 11 amino acids. The V gene's germline CDR1 is MDHEN and CDR2 SYDVKM. As DNA, the CDR3 is TGTGCCAGCATTTCGTCCGGGGAGCTTTTTTTT. This translates into CASISSGELFF.

The chain links TRBV29-1 to TRBJ2-7; D call uncertain. In germline, CDR1 is SQVTM, CDR2 ANQGSEA. V was cut by 3 bases and J by 0 bases, with 9 bases left in between. The CDR3 length is 13 residues. CDR3 sequence: CSVDEGPSYEQYF. CDR3 bases: TGCAGCGTTGATGAAGGTCCCTCCTACGAGCAGTACTTC.

This chain links TRBV6-6 with TRBJ1-4; D unclear. Deletions cut 7 bases from V and 7 bases from J, with 10 bases between. The CDR3 has 12 amino acids. The germline V gene has CDR1 MNHNY and CDR2 SVGAGI (reference sequence). The chain's CDR3 is CASTRTSEKLFF. The CDR3 DNA reads TGTGCCAGCACCCGGACGTCTGAAAAACTGTTTTTT.

The chain is built from TRBV27 and TRBJ2-7; 8 positions agree with TRBD1. The germline CDR1 and CDR2 sequences are MNHEY and SMNVEV (reference sequence). Losses at the gene ends were 4 bases for V and 4 bases for J; bases not matched to a gene: 12. This CDR3 spans 16 amino acids. CDR3 region: CASSWTGRLNRYEQYF. The CDR3 DNA reads as TGTGCCAGCAGTTGGACAGGGAGATTGAATAGGTACGAGCAGTACTTC.

This sequence joins TRBV12-3 or TRBV12-4 and TRBJ1-1, with D maybe TRBD1 (5 bases). The V gene lost 3 bases and the J gene lost 8 bases, with 13 bases spanning the gap. This CDR3 is 13 amino acids long. In DNA form, the CDR3 reads TGTGCCAGCAGTTTGTATGCGGGGGGAGAAGCTTTCTTT. This translates into CASSLYAGGEAFF.

V and J are TRBV18 and TRBJ1-2, with TRBD1 identical over 7 bases. Germline V gene lookup returns CDR1 KGHSH and CDR2 LQKENI. The CDR3 contains 16 residues. V dropped 5 bases and J dropped 4; count of bases not matched to a gene: 13. DNA for the CDR3: TGTGCCAGCTCAAGCGAGATACAGGGGCGCCCCTATGGCTACACCTTC. This codes for CASSSEIQGRPYGYTF.

V usage is TRBV7-8 and J usage is TRBJ1-2, with D unresolved. The CDR3 is 14 amino acids. The germline V gene has CDR1 SGHVS and CDR2 FQNEAQ. Trimming removed 5 bases at V and 7 bases at J, with 17 bases between. The CDR3 DNA follows: TGTGCCAGCAGCCTCGAACGGGAAATCGGTGGCTACACCTTC. Amino acid sequence: CASSLEREIGGYTF.

The gene calls are TRBV5-1 and TRBJ2-2; tentative D call: TRBD1 (6 bases). The CDR3 has 16 residues. Germline assignment: CDR1 SGHRS and CDR2 YFSETQ. Trimming shortened V by 1 base and J by 5 bases, and 15 bases separated the two germline ends. Here the CDR3 reads CASSLSGPRGTGELFF. The CDR3 bases are TGCGCCAGCAGCTTGTCAGGACCAAGGGGGACCGGGGAGCTGTTTTTT.

The genes are TRBV24-1 and TRBJ1-5, with D tentatively TRBD1 (6 bases). This CDR3 has 15 residues. CDR1 is KGHDR, CDR2 SFDVKD, per germline. Trimming cost V 10 bases and J 4 bases, with 19 bases left between them. The CDR3 sequence is CATTITGTRNQPQHF. Here the CDR3 DNA reads TGTGCCACGACTATAACCGGGACAAGAAATCAGCCCCAGCATTTT.

The rearrangement joins TRBV12-3 or TRBV12-4 to TRBJ1-2; D call uncertain. This CDR3 is 15 amino acids long. With 1 base removed from V and 0 bases from J, the gap between germline ends came to 9 bases. CDR3 DNA sequence: TGTGCCAGCAGTTTAGTGGACGGAGCTAACTATGGCTACACCTTC. It translates to CASSLVDGANYGYTF.

The genes are TRBV9 and TRBJ2-1; 9 bases line up with TRBD2. V lost 2 bases, J lost 0 bases, and 3 bases stayed unmatched. Germline CDR1 and CDR2: SGDLS and YYNGEE. The length of the CDR3 is 16 residues. The CDR3 is CASSVVTSGSYNEQFF. CDR3 coding DNA: TGTGCCAGCAGCGTGGTGACTAGCGGCTCCTACAATGAGCAGTTCTTC.

The rearrangement links TRBV13 to TRBJ2-5; 8 bases line up with TRBD2. Germline-derived CDR1 and CDR2 are PRHDT and FYEKMQ (reference sequence). The CDR3 totals 13 residues. V lost 4 bases to trimming and J lost 5 bases; unmatched junction nucleotides: 3. The chain's CDR3 is CASSSGRVETQYF. The CDR3 DNA is TGTGCCAGCAGCTCCGGGAGGGTGGAGACCCAGTACTTC.

The genes are TRBV5-1 and TRBJ2-7, with a possible D match to TRBD2 (5 bases). Trimming shortened V by 4 bases and J by 9 bases, and 20 bases separated the two germline ends. This CDR3 is 14 amino acids long. The germline CDR1 and CDR2 sequences are SGHRS and YFSETQ. As DNA, the CDR3 is TGCGCCAGCAGCCCAACGGGCGGGTCAGAGGTGCAGTACTTC. Residues: CASSPTGGSEVQYF.

This chain uses TRBV7-9 with TRBJ2-2; D is uncertain. Germline V gene sequence: CDR1 SEHNR, CDR2 FQNEAQ (reference sequence). The CDR3 is 13 residues long. Trimming removed 5 bases at V and 7 bases at J, with 11 bases between. CDR3 residues: CASSALTVGELFF. The CDR3 DNA follows: TGTGCCAGCAGCGCACTGACCGTCGGGGAGCTGTTTTTT.

The chain links TRBV7-2 to TRBJ1-5; TRBD1 matches at 9 bases. Germline loops: CDR1 SGHTA, CDR2 FQGNSA. The CDR3 is 16 amino acids. The junction had 13 bases not matched to a gene; V was cut back by 4 bases and J by 9 bases. DNA for the CDR3: TGTGCCAGCAGCTCTATGGGGACAGGGCTGGGATGGCCCCAGCATTTT. This gives the protein CASSSMGTGLGWPQHF.

V usage is TRBV6-1 and J usage is TRBJ2-1; D is perhaps TRBD2 (5 bases). The V end lost 3 bases, the J end lost 2 bases, and 14 bases lay between the germline ends. The germline V gene encodes CDR1 MNHNS and CDR2 SASEGT. This CDR3 contains 16 residues. The CDR3 bases are TGTGCCAGCAGTGATTCACTAGGGAAGGCCTACAATGAGCAGTTCTTC. Residues: CASSDSLGKAYNEQFF.

The V gene is TRBV2, the J gene TRBJ2-3; the D gene is possibly TRBD1 (5 bases). V shed 6 bases and J shed 3 bases, with 16 bases lying between them. Germline values: CDR1 SNHLY, CDR2 FYNNEI. The CDR3 contains 15 residues. CDR3 in DNA: TGTGCCAGCAGGTCTTCAGGGAAGGCTACAGATACGCAGTATTTT. Its protein product is CASRSSGKATDTQYF.

The chain carries TRBV29-1 and TRBJ1-4; D gene ambiguous. The CDR3 contains 15 residues. From germline, CDR1 is SQVTM and CDR2 ANQGSEA. V lost 0 bases and J 4 bases, leaving 12 bases between the germline ends. CDR3: CSVEDLGSHNEKLFF. CDR3 bases: TGCAGCGTTGAAGATCTAGGGAGTCATAATGAAAAACTGTTTTTT.

This chain connects TRBV5-4 to TRBJ2-7; D not certain. The CDR3 runs to 12 residues. V gave up 2 bases and J gave up 3 bases, with 6 bases separating them. From germline, CDR1 is SGHNT and CDR2 YYREEE (reference sequence). CDR3 sequence reads: CASSFEGYEQYF. DNA of the CDR3: TGTGCCAGCAGCTTTGAAGGCTACGAGCAGTACTTC.

The chain is built from TRBV6-1 and TRBJ1-1, with D tentatively TRBD1 (5 bases). The CDR3 is 17 residues long. The V gene's germline CDR1 is MNHNS and CDR2 SASEGT. V was cut by 3 bases and J by 4 bases, with 21 bases left in between. The CDR3 protein is CASSDPQGRLRGTEAFF. In DNA, the CDR3 is TGTGCCAGCAGTGACCCCCAGGGCCGCTTACGTGGCACTGAAGCTTTCTTT.

The CDR3 sequence is CASRGGTAMETQYF. Here the CDR3 DNA reads TGCGCCAGCAGGGGGGGGACCGCAATGGAGACCCAGTACTTC. J is TRBJ2-5 and V is TRBV5-1; 7 positions agree with TRBD2. The CDR3 length is 14 residues. CDR1 and CDR2 (germline): SGHRS, YFSETQ. V lost 5 bases, J lost 5 bases, and 9 bases stayed unmatched.

The rearrangement uses TRBV7-2 and TRBJ2-5, with a possible D match to TRBD2 (6 bases). CDR1 is SGHTA, CDR2 FQGNSA, per germline. The CDR3 length is 15 residues. The germline V and J ends were trimmed by 7 bases and 3 bases, with 18 bases remaining between them. The CDR3 DNA follows: TGTGCCAGCACCTCTTGGGGGGTAGCGGAAGAGACCCAGTACTTC. It translates to CASTSWGVAEETQYF. The complete variable domain, with remaining parts taken from reference TRBV7-2 and TRBJ2-5, reads GAGVSQSPSNKVTEKGKDVELRCDPISGHTALYWYRQSLGQGLEFLIYFQGNSAPDKSGLPSDRFSAERTGGSVSTLTIQRTQQEDSAVYLCASTSWGVAEETQYFGPGTRLLVL.